This T cell receptor (beta chain) was retrieved from a study of identical twins. General study points: Reduced insertions were recorded for abundant cord blood beta clonotypes, with no such pattern in memory repertoires. Invariant T cells like MAIT and iNKT could partly confound the zero-insertion analyses.

Per the germline V gene, CDR1 is MNHEY and CDR2 is SVGAGI. Trimming stripped 4 bases from V and 5 bases from J, with 12 bases between. The CDR3 runs 14 residues. This clonotype was found many times. Its antigen is undetermined. After template switching added a universal primer site, the resulting cDNA carried unique molecular identifiers. MiXCR, run by TCRdb on the 5' RACE reads, gives a single entry per CDR3 protein. The profile shows approximately 630,000 distinct CDR3 sequences, roughly 6.6% of them singletons. All donors were healthy Caucasians. This sample was shared with a second study, whose subject was yellow fever vaccine responses in identical twins.

The sequence was obtained from a woman aged 18-29 years in good health. The rearrangement uses TRBV6-5 and TRBJ1-3; D may be TRBD1 (6 bases). Sequenced material: PBMCs. CDR3 region: CASSSPGTRNTIYF. Here the CDR3 DNA reads TGTGCCAGCAGTTCCCCCGGGACAAGAAACACCATATATTTT.